The 22 T cell receptor beta chains in this list originate from one sample, sequenced in a study of T cell repertoires in cytomegalovirus infection. The antigens these receptors bind are not known. Via MiXCR, TCRdb re-called the reads, giving one row per CDR3 protein. The sample shows about 830,000 distinct CDR3 sequences, approximately 29% of them seen only once. Specimen: cultured CD8+ T cells from PBMCs, collected from culture after CMV antigen stimulation. The receptor set was obtained from a human donor in good health (CMV status not recorded). Some clones in this sample may be carry-over from other donors' samples.

This clonotype was observed a handful of times. V and J are TRBV10-3 and TRBJ2-1, with 7 nucleotides matching TRBD1. The CDR3 spans 15 residues. Germline trimming cut 7 bases from V and 1 base from J; bases unmatched to any gene: 7. CDR1 is ENHRY and CDR2 is SYGVKD in the germline V gene. CDR3 residues: CAITSGRGSYNEQFF. The DNA for the CDR3 is TGTGCCATCACGTCCGGCAGGGGGTCCTACAATGAGCAGTTCTTC.

The chain uses TRBV9 and TRBJ1-2; no reliable D call. The CDR3 spans 15 residues. Germline-derived CDR1 and CDR2 are SGDLS and YYNGEE. The V and J ends lost 0 bases and 8 bases respectively, with 17 bases between them. CDR3 nucleotide sequence: TGTGCCAGCAGCGTAGGACGGAACCCCACCTCCGGCTACACCTTC. It yields the protein CASSVGRNPTSGYTF.

This clonotype was observed a handful of times. The J gene is TRBJ2-1, the V gene TRBV18; unclear D gene. V lost 1 base to trimming and J lost 0 bases, with 10 bases between them. CDR3 length: 16 amino acids. CDR1 and CDR2 (germline): KGHSH, LQKENI. CDR3 protein: CASSPLEIFSYNEQFF. DNA of the CDR3: TGTGCCAGCTCACCACTGGAGATATTCTCCTACAATGAGCAGTTCTTC.

This clonotype was seen only a few times. This CDR3 reads CASSQEIGLGGMNTEAFF. As DNA, the CDR3 is TGTGCCAGCAGCCAAGAGATTGGGCTAGGGGGAATGAACACTGAAGCTTTCTTT. This rearrangement joins TRBV4-2 to TRBJ1-1, with D tentatively TRBD1 (6 bases). V shed 0 bases and J shed 0 bases, with 17 bases lying between them. The V gene's germline CDR1 is LGHNA and CDR2 YNFKEQ. This CDR3 is built from 18 residues.

The chain uses TRBV7-7 and TRBJ2-7; 7 positions agree with TRBD1. This CDR3 is built from 15 residues. Germline V gene sequence: CDR1 SSHAT, CDR2 FNYEAQ (reference sequence). The CDR3 coding sequence is TGTGCTAGCAGCTTAGGGGGCATCTCCTACAATGAGCAGTACGTC. Translated: CASSLGGISYNEQYV.

There are many counts of this clonotype. The chain couples TRBV5-6 to TRBJ1-2; weak D call: TRBD1 (5 bases). V shed 3 bases and J shed 5 bases, with 14 bases lying between them. The CDR3 spans 14 residues. Germline values: CDR1 SGHDT, CDR2 YYEEEE. CDR3 coding DNA: TGTGCCAGCAGCTGGTCCGGGGCCGTTTATGGCTACACCTTC. It encodes CASSWSGAVYGYTF. The variable domain in full, with the rest retrieved from reference TRBV5-6 and TRBJ1-2, is DAGVTQSPTHLIKTRGQQVTLRCSPKSGHDTVSWYQQALGQGPQFIFQYYEEEERQRGNFPDRFSGHQFPNYSSELNVNALLLGDSALYLCASSWSGAVYGYTFGSGTRLTVV.

Many counts were recorded for this clonotype. The chain recombines TRBV7-2 with TRBJ2-2; D is perhaps TRBD1 (6 bases). This CDR3 has 19 residues. Trimming cost V 5 bases and J 8 bases, with 30 bases left between them. Germline V CDR1 and CDR2: SGHTA, FQGNSA. CDR3 DNA: TGTGCCAGCAGCCTAGGGAGAAGACAGGAGGCCTACACCCGGGGGGAGCTGTTTTTT. Protein: CASSLGRRQEAYTRGELFF.

This clonotype was detected only a few times. The gene calls are TRBV29-1 and TRBJ1-2, with D possibly being TRBD1 (6 bases). The germline V and J ends were trimmed by 7 bases and 7 bases, with 16 bases remaining between them. CDR1 and CDR2 (germline): SQVTM, ANQGSEA. The CDR3 runs to 12 residues. CDR3 nucleotides: TGCAGCGGTATCGGGGGCGCGGGTGGCTACACCTTC. This translates into CSGIGGAGGYTF.

Only a few counts were recorded for this clonotype. The chain combines TRBV25-1 with TRBJ2-7; D is tentatively TRBD1 or TRBD2 (5 bases each). Germline loops: CDR1 MGHDK, CDR2 SYGVNS. V gave up 4 bases and J gave up 2 bases, with 15 bases separating them. This CDR3 has 15 amino acids. CDR3 region: CASSGDVPNPYEQYF. As DNA, the CDR3 is TGTGCCAGCAGTGGGGACGTACCAAACCCCTACGAGCAGTACTTC.

The CDR3 nucleotides read TGTGCCAGCGCTCCTATCGGGAACCAAGAGACCCAGTACTTC. This encodes CASAPIGNQETQYF. The rearrangement joins TRBV5-5 to TRBJ2-5; D possibly corresponds to TRBD2 (5 bases). This CDR3 has 14 amino acids. Germline V gene data show CDR1 as SGHKS and CDR2 as YYEKEE (reference sequence). V gave up 7 bases and J gave up 0 bases, with 13 bases separating them.

This clonotype has only a few counts. V and J are TRBV7-9 and TRBJ2-1; D unresolved. The CDR3 covers 13 residues. CDR1 is SEHNR and CDR2 is FQNEAQ in the germline V gene (reference sequence). Deletions cut 5 bases from V and 8 bases from J, with 13 bases between. CDR3 amino acids: CASSQRYGDEQFF. CDR3 DNA sequence: TGTGCCAGCAGCCAACGTTATGGGGATGAGCAGTTCTTC. The full variable domain, rest sourced from reference TRBV7-9 and TRBJ2-1, is DTGVSQNPRHKITKRGQNVTFRCDPISEHNRLYWYRQTLGQGPEFLTYFQNEAQLEKSRLLSDRFSAERPKGSFSTLEIQRTEQGDSAMYLCASSQRYGDEQFFGPGTRLTVL.

This clonotype has only a few counts. The DNA of the CDR3 is TGTGCCAGCAGCTTGGCTAGCGGGGAGACAGATACGCAGTATTTT. As protein: CASSLASGETDTQYF. This sequence joins TRBV5-4 and TRBJ2-3, with 9 bases lining up with TRBD2. Germline loops: CDR1 SGHNT, CDR2 YYREEE (reference sequence). This CDR3 has 15 residues. The trim removed 0 bases at V and 3 bases at J, leaving 2 bases unmatched.

V gene TRBV7-3 combines with J gene TRBJ2-7; the D call may be TRBD1 or TRBD2 (6 bases each). Trimming removed 2 bases from V and 6 bases from J, with 17 bases in between. Germline assignment: CDR1 SGHTA and CDR2 FQGTGA. CDR3 length: 15 residues. The chain's CDR3 is CASSLGGTSLCEQYV. CDR3 DNA sequence: TGTGCCAGCAGCTTAGGAGGGACAAGTCTCTGCGAGCAGTACGTC.

The V and J genes are TRBV27 and TRBJ1-2; D uncertain. The CDR3 is 13 amino acids. The V gene lost 7 bases and the J gene lost 3 bases, with 12 bases spanning the gap. In germline, CDR1 is MNHEY, CDR2 SMNVEV (reference sequence). The CDR3 loop reads CASKRGIYYGYTF. The DNA for the CDR3 is TGTGCCAGCAAACGTGGGATTTACTATGGCTACACCTTC.

To note about this clonotype: The junction departs from the called germline gene at one end, perhaps through a read error. This chain joins TRBV7-8 and TRBJ2-3; D ambiguous. The length of the CDR3 is 13 residues. CDR1 and CDR2 from the germline V gene are SGHVS and FQNEAQ. The CDR3 here is CASSTDSTDAQYF. The CDR3 DNA sequence: TGTGCCAGCAGCACAGATAGCACAGATGCGCAGTATTTT. Complete variable domain (other parts from reference TRBV7-8 and TRBJ2-3): GAGVSQSPRYKVAKRGQDVALRCDPISGHVSLFWYQQALGQGPEFLTYFQNEAQLDKSGLPSDRFFAERPEGSVSTLKIQRTQQEDSAVYLCASSTDSTDAQYFGPGTRLTVL.

V gene TRBV12-5 combines with J gene TRBJ2-1; weak D call: TRBD1 (6 bases). Germline loops: CDR1 LGHNT, CDR2 FRNRAP. The CDR3 consists of 17 residues. Trimming shortened V by 7 bases and J by 6 bases, and 25 bases separated the two germline ends. The CDR3 DNA is TGTGCTAGTGCCGACAATGGATGGACAGCCCACCTCAATGAGCAGTTCTTC. This codes for CASADNGWTAHLNEQFF.

The chain recombines TRBV28 with TRBJ2-1; no clear D. Germline CDR1 is MDHEN and CDR2 is SYDVKM. V lost 3 bases to trimming and J lost 5 bases, with 20 bases between them. The CDR3 runs to 17 residues. In nucleotides, the CDR3 is TGTGCCAGCAGTTTGACGATCGGGTATGGGAAGAACAATGAGCAGTTCTTC. Amino acids: CASSLTIGYGKNNEQFF. Full variable domain (rest looked up from reference TRBV28 and TRBJ2-1): DVKVTQSSRYLVKRTGEKVFLECVQDMDHENMFWYRQDPGLGLRLIYFSYDVKMKEKGDIPEGYSVSREKKERFSLILESASTNQTSMYLCASSLTIGYGKNNEQFFGPGTRLTVL.

J is TRBJ2-2 and V is TRBV12-3 or TRBV12-4; D tentatively reads TRBD1 or TRBD2 (5 bases each). V lost 6 bases and J lost 5, with 10 bases in between. This CDR3 spans 13 amino acids. The CDR3 reads CASRGTVTGELFF. The CDR3 DNA reads as TGTGCCAGCAGGGGGACGGTGACCGGGGAGCTGTTTTTT.

This clonotype showed up many times. The chain employs TRBV7-8 and TRBJ1-3; TRBD1 matches at 9 bases. The V gene end was trimmed by 0 bases and the J gene end by 1 base; junction bases not matched to a gene: 10. This CDR3 has 19 residues. CDR1 is SGHVS, CDR2 FQNEAQ, per germline. The CDR3 is CASSLAYWDRDGSGNTIYF. For the CDR3, the DNA is TGTGCCAGCAGCTTAGCATACTGGGACAGGGACGGTTCTGGAAACACCATATATTTT. The whole variable domain, remainder taken from reference TRBV7-8 and TRBJ1-3, is GAGVSQSPRYKVAKRGQDVALRCDPISGHVSLFWYQQALGQGPEFLTYFQNEAQLDKSGLPSDRFFAERPEGSVSTLKIQRTQQEDSAVYLCASSLAYWDRDGSGNTIYFGEGSWLTVV.

The rearrangement joins TRBV20-1 to TRBJ1-3; D is uncertain. V lost 0 bases to trimming and J lost 0 bases, with 9 bases between them. This CDR3 has 15 amino acids. The germline gives CDR1 DFQATT, CDR2 SNEGSKA (reference sequence). DNA of the CDR3: TGCAGTGCTAGAGATGGGCACATCTCTGGAAACACCATATATTTT. As protein: CSARDGHISGNTIYF.

The V call is TRBV27, the J call TRBJ1-1; D remains ambiguous. Per germline, CDR1 MNHEY and CDR2 SMNVEV (reference sequence). The CDR3 is 14 amino acids. Trimming removed 4 bases from V and 3 bases from J, with 12 bases in between. CDR3 region: CASSWSAIYTEAFF. In DNA, the CDR3 is TGTGCCAGCAGTTGGAGTGCTATATACACTGAAGCTTTCTTT.

This clonotype was counted once. With a much larger clone just one base away, this may be a read error. J is TRBJ1-2 and V is TRBV7-2, with D possibly being TRBD1 (6 bases). The CDR3 totals 13 residues. Germline values: CDR1 SGHTA, CDR2 FQGNSA. The CDR3 here is CVSRSGGNYGYTF. CDR3 DNA: TGTGTCAGCCGCAGCGGGGGCAACTATGGCTACACCTTC.